This T cell receptor (beta chain) was documented in a study of cytomegalovirus exposure and HLA in healthy donors. General study findings and limits: There were some V segments, including TRBV6-2 and TRBV6-3, excluded as indistinguishable. TCR beta sequences reportedly predicted most subjects' HLA-A and HLA-B alleles accurately.

The CDR3 covers 14 residues. V shed 6 bases and J 6 bases; nucleotides not matched to a gene: 5. Germline CDR1 and CDR2: MNHEY and SVGAGI. Both 60 Vbeta primers and 13 Jbeta primers went into the PCR. Sequenced by immunoSEQ multiplex PCR; TCRdb stores in-frame clones only, minus some. Among over 150,000 clones, less than 90% were seen once, and the ten largest hold roughly 0.24%. In the case of this clone: Its target is not known.

The genes are TRBV6-5 and TRBJ2-1, with 10 bases matching TRBD1. The sequenced material came from PBMCs. The receptor was derived from a girl in the first two years of life in good health and CMV-seronegative. Written as DNA, the CDR3 is TGTGCCAGCAGGAGGGACAGGGGACCCAATGAGCAGTTCTTC. Translated: CASRRDRGPNEQFF.